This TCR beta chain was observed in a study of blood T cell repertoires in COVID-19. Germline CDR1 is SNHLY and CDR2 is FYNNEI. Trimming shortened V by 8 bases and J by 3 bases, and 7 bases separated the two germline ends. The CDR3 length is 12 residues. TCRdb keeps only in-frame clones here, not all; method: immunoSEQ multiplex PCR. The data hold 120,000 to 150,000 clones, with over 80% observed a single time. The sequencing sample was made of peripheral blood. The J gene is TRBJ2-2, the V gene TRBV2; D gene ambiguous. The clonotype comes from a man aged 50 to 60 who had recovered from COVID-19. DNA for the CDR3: TGTGCCAGCGTCCCCGACACCGGGGAGCTGTTTTTT. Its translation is CASVPDTGELFF.